A selection of T cell receptor beta chains follows, all from one sample in a study of blood T cell repertoires in COVID-19. Using immunoSEQ multiplex PCR, the repertoire was profiled, and TCRdb retains in-frame clones only, with some absent. This table holds 200,000 to 250,000 clones, about 87% found once. Sequenced: peripheral blood. The receptors were gathered from a man younger than 40 with COVID-19, enrolled during active disease. Both conserved end residues are part of each CDR3. Fields, in order: D gene, J gene, V gene, clone size, CDR3 DNA, CDR3 protein. D genes are given only for firm matches. Clone size is not always given. Where it is, it says once, few, many or a class for expanded clones.

d_gene: NA; j_gene: TRBJ1-1; v_gene: TRBV7-3; abundance: NA; CDR3nt: TGTGCCAGCAGCTTAAACACAGGTCTCCTGGGCACTGAAGCTTTCTTT; CDR3aa: CASSLNTGLLGTEAFF
d_gene: TRBD2; j_gene: TRBJ2-2; v_gene: TRBV5-4; abundance: NA; CDR3nt: TGTGCCAGCAGCTTAGCGGGGACGAACACCGGGGAGCTGTTTTTT; CDR3aa: CASSLAGTNTGELFF
d_gene: NA; j_gene: TRBJ2-2; v_gene: TRBV6-5; abundance: NA; CDR3nt: TGTGCCAGCAGTTTCGGGGGAACAAACACCGGGGAGCTGTTTTTT; CDR3aa: CASSFGGTNTGELFF
d_gene: NA; j_gene: TRBJ2-7; v_gene: TRBV28; abundance: NA; CDR3nt: TGTGCCAGCACCGACCAGGGAGGGGGCTCCTACGAGCAGTACTTC; CDR3aa: CASTDQGGGSYEQYF
d_gene: NA; j_gene: TRBJ1-1; v_gene: TRBV19; abundance: once; CDR3nt: TGTGCCAGCCTAGCAACGGGCGGCACTGAAGCTTTCTTT; CDR3aa: CASLATGGTEAFF
d_gene: NA; j_gene: TRBJ2-1; v_gene: TRBV19; abundance: once; CDR3nt: TGTGCCAGTAGCGTAGCGGACAGGCCTAACAATGAGCAGTTCTTC; CDR3aa: CASSVADRPNNEQFF
d_gene: TRBD1; j_gene: TRBJ1-1; v_gene: TRBV9; abundance: NA; CDR3nt: TGTGCCAGCAGCACCCGCCCGGACAGGATGAACACTGAAGCTTTCTTT; CDR3aa: CASSTRPDRMNTEAFF
d_gene: NA; j_gene: TRBJ2-2; v_gene: TRBV9; abundance: NA; CDR3nt: TGTGCCAGCAGCGAAAGTAGGGGTTCTTACACCGGGGAGCTGTTTTTT; CDR3aa: CASSESRGSYTGELFF
d_gene: TRBD1; j_gene: TRBJ1-2; v_gene: TRBV9; abundance: NA; CDR3nt: TGTGCCAGCAGCTTCCAGGGGGCCCTTAACTATGGCTACACCTTC; CDR3aa: CASSFQGALNYGYTF
d_gene: NA; j_gene: TRBJ1-4; v_gene: TRBV7-2; abundance: NA; CDR3nt: TGTGCCAGCAGCTTACTGCGGGATGCAACTAATGAAAAACTGTTTTTT; CDR3aa: CASSLLRDATNEKLFF
d_gene: NA; j_gene: TRBJ1-2; v_gene: TRBV25-1; abundance: NA; CDR3nt: TGTGCCAGCAGTGAACCGGGAAAAGGCAACTATGGCTACACCTTC; CDR3aa: CASSEPGKGNYGYTF
d_gene: TRBD2; j_gene: TRBJ2-2; v_gene: TRBV7-3; abundance: NA; CDR3nt: TGTGCCAGCAGCTTTATAGCGGGAGGATCCGGGGAGCTGTTTTTT; CDR3aa: CASSFIAGGSGELFF
d_gene: NA; j_gene: TRBJ1-5; v_gene: TRBV2; abundance: once; CDR3nt: TGTGCCAGCAGGGCGGGCAATCAGCCCCAGCATTTT; CDR3aa: CASRAGNQPQHF
d_gene: NA; j_gene: TRBJ1-2; v_gene: TRBV19; abundance: NA; CDR3nt: TGTGCCAGTAGTACTCAGGGGCTTGGCTACACCTTC; CDR3aa: CASSTQGLGYTF
d_gene: TRBD2; j_gene: TRBJ2-1; v_gene: TRBV7-3; abundance: NA; CDR3nt: TGTGCCAGCAGCTTAGACGCGGGGGGCCTCCGTGAGGAGCAGTTCTTC; CDR3aa: CASSLDAGGLREEQFF
d_gene: TRBD1; j_gene: TRBJ1-1; v_gene: TRBV28; abundance: NA; CDR3nt: TGTGCCAGCAGTACGACAGGGGCAGGGGTGAACACTGAAGCTTTCTTT; CDR3aa: CASSTTGAGVNTEAFF
d_gene: TRBD1; j_gene: TRBJ2-7; v_gene: TRBV19; abundance: NA; CDR3nt: TGTGCCAGTAGTCCCGACAGGGGGCTGGACTACGAGCAGTACTTC; CDR3aa: CASSPDRGLDYEQYF
d_gene: NA; j_gene: TRBJ1-2; v_gene: TRBV6-5; abundance: NA; CDR3nt: TGTGCCAGCAGTACGGACAGCTCTAACTATGGCTACACCTTC; CDR3aa: CASSTDSSNYGYTF
d_gene: NA; j_gene: TRBJ1-1; v_gene: TRBV7-2; abundance: NA; CDR3nt: TGTGCCAGCAGCTTTACAGGGATGAACACTGAAGCTTTCTTT; CDR3aa: CASSFTGMNTEAFF
d_gene: TRBD1; j_gene: TRBJ2-1; v_gene: TRBV7-9; abundance: NA; CDR3nt: TGTGCCAGCAGCTCGATGGGACAGGGCCCCCACAATGAGCAGTTCTTC; CDR3aa: CASSSMGQGPHNEQFF